These 23 T cell receptor beta chains came from one sample sequenced in a study of blood T cell repertoires in COVID-19 (dated by TCRdb to the early 2020s). Receptors were amplified or captured by the immunoSEQ multiplex PCR assay. TCRdb holds this immuneACCESS table with in-frame rearrangements only. Some clones are missing; in checked studies, unresolved V genes explain under half, and the rest has no known cause. Counted in this sample were roughly 150,000 clones; roughly nine tenths of them appeared once. The top ten clonotypes cover less than 3% of the sample. Sequencing input: peripheral blood. These receptors all stem from a man in his 60s with acute or convalescent COVID-19.

The V and J genes are TRBV20-1 and TRBJ1-3; D call uncertain. Germline lookup yields CDR1 DFQATT and CDR2 SNEGSKA (reference sequence). CDR3 length: 15 residues. Trimming stripped 3 bases from V and 0 bases from J, with 12 bases between. The CDR3 DNA sequence: TGCAGTGCTAGTGGGAGCTCCAGCTCTGGAAACACCATATATTTT. Amino acids: CSASGSSSSGNTIYF.

The rearrangement uses TRBV10-3 and TRBJ2-3; TRBD2 matches 8 bases. Germline trimming cut 4 bases from V and 3 bases from J; bases unmatched to any gene: 9. The CDR3 runs 16 residues. Germline lookup yields CDR1 ENHRY and CDR2 SYGVKD. This CDR3 is CAISVPGGPSTDTQYF. CDR3 nucleotides: TGTGCCATCAGTGTCCCGGGGGGGCCGTCGACAGATACGCAGTATTTT.

V usage is TRBV19 and J usage is TRBJ1-6; perhaps TRBD1 as D (5 bases). With 3 bases removed from V and 7 bases from J, the gap between germline ends came to 13 bases. The germline gives CDR1 LNHDA, CDR2 SQIVND (reference sequence). The CDR3 totals 15 residues. The CDR3 protein is CASSITPGSNSPLHF. In nucleotides, the CDR3 is TGTGCCAGTAGTATCACCCCAGGGTCAAATTCACCCCTCCACTTT.

With regard to this clone: Other nucleotide sequences in the sample specify the same CDR3. The V call is TRBV11-2, the J call TRBJ2-3; tentative D call: TRBD1 (6 bases). The CDR3 spans 12 residues. Germline CDR1 reads SGHAT; CDR2 reads FQNNGV. Trimming left V 5 bases short and J 7 bases short, with 10 bases between. CDR3 nucleotide sequence: TGTGCCAGCAGCGTACAGGGATATACGCAGTATTTT. This encodes CASSVQGYTQYF.

The V call is TRBV5-1, the J call TRBJ1-1; tentative D call: TRBD1 (6 bases). V lost 2 bases and J lost 2, with 19 bases in between. The germline gives CDR1 SGHRS, CDR2 YFSETQ. There are 17 residues in the CDR3. The CDR3 nucleotides read TGCGCCAGCAGCTTAGGGACATTATTCCGCGATAACACTGAAGCTTTCTTT. This encodes CASSLGTLFRDNTEAFF.

The sample holds one count of this clone. J is TRBJ1-4 and V is TRBV18; D is unclear. Germline loops: CDR1 KGHSH, CDR2 LQKENI. The CDR3 consists of 15 residues. V dropped 6 bases and J dropped 1 base, with 12 bases sitting between them. The chain's CDR3 is CASSYVRGTNEKLFF. The CDR3 bases are TGTGCCAGCTCGTACGTCAGAGGAACTAATGAAAAACTGTTTTTT.

V gene TRBV5-4 combines with J gene TRBJ2-6; tentatively, D is TRBD1 (6 bases). CDR1 is SGHNT and CDR2 is YYREEE in the germline V gene (reference sequence). The CDR3 totals 15 residues. Between the trimmed V and J ends, which lost 4 bases and 0 bases, there was a span of 8 bases. CDR3 DNA: TGTGCCAGCAGCCCCAGGGGCTCTGGGGCCAACGTCCTGACTTTC. As protein: CASSPRGSGANVLTF.

The chain couples TRBV7-9 to TRBJ2-7; the match to TRBD2 covers 9 bases. Germline trimming cut 5 bases from V and 3 bases from J; bases unmatched to any gene: 8. This CDR3 has 15 residues. The germline V gene encodes CDR1 SEHNR and CDR2 FQNEAQ (reference sequence). The CDR3: CASSPHNSGGYEQYF. Written as DNA, the CDR3 is TGTGCCAGCAGCCCCCATAATAGCGGGGGCTACGAGCAGTACTTC.

This chain connects TRBV29-1 to TRBJ2-3; possible D gene TRBD2, 6 bases. The CDR3 totals 13 residues. V shed 5 bases and J shed 5 bases, with 14 bases lying between them. Germline V gene data show CDR1 as SQVTM and CDR2 as ANQGSEA. The CDR3: CSVRLATGDTQYF. The CDR3 DNA is TGCAGCGTTAGGCTAGCGACGGGAGATACGCAGTATTTT.

The V gene is TRBV5-1, the J gene TRBJ1-2; 7 nucleotides align to TRBD1. V shed 0 bases, J shed 4 bases, and the junction held 6 bases outside the gene matches. This CDR3 is built from 15 residues. The germline CDR1 and CDR2 sequences are SGHRS and YFSETQ. The CDR3 DNA is TGCGCCAGCAGCTTGGGAAGGGGGCGCGGCTATGGCTACACCTTC. Amino acids: CASSLGRGRGYGYTF.

V gene TRBV10-2 combines with J gene TRBJ1-1; TRBD1 matches at 10 bases. The germline CDR1 and CDR2 sequences are WSHSY and SAAADI. V shed 8 bases, J shed 4 bases, and the junction held 4 bases outside the gene matches. This CDR3 contains 13 residues. The CDR3 loop reads CASRQGAGTEAFF. The CDR3 region has the DNA TGCGCCAGCCGACAGGGGGCAGGCACTGAAGCTTTCTTT.

The chain joins TRBV7-2 to TRBJ1-2; TRBD1 matches at 8 bases. In germline, CDR1 is SGHTA, CDR2 FQGNSA. The V segment lost 3 bases and the J segment 8 bases; nucleotides outside the gene matches: 11. The CDR3 length is 15 residues. The CDR3 region has the DNA TGTGCCAGCAGCTTCCTCGACAGGGGATTGAGGGGCTACACCTTC. Its translation: CASSFLDRGLRGYTF.

This clone appeared a single time. The genes are TRBV6-1 and TRBJ2-7, with a weak D call TRBD1 (5 bases). V gave up 0 bases and J gave up 1 base, with 10 bases separating them. The CDR3 extends over 15 amino acids. Germline V gene lookup returns CDR1 MNHNS and CDR2 SASEGT. In nucleotides, the CDR3 is TGTGCCAGCAGTGAAGCAACAGGTTCTTCCTACGAGCAGTACTTC. It codes for CASSEATGSSYEQYF.

The rearrangement joins TRBV6-1 to TRBJ2-7; possibly TRBD2 for D (6 bases). Trimming pared 2 bases from V and 4 bases from J, leaving 12 bases between. Germline loops: CDR1 MNHNS, CDR2 SASEGT. This CDR3 is built from 14 residues. CDR3 sequence (DNA): TGTGCCAGCAGTGAATTGGGCCGGGGGTACGAGCAGTACTTC. Amino acids: CASSELGRGYEQYF.

CDR3 coding DNA: TGTGCCAGTAATCCAGGGCCCCTCACAGATACGCAGTATTTT. Its protein is CASNPGPLTDTQYF. This sequence joins TRBV19 and TRBJ2-3; possible D gene TRBD1, 5 bases. The V end lost 7 bases, the J end lost 2 bases, and 13 bases lay between the germline ends. This CDR3 comprises 14 residues. Germline values: CDR1 LNHDA, CDR2 SQIVND (reference sequence).

This clone was seen once. J is TRBJ2-7 and V is TRBV6-4, with D uncertain. CDR1 and CDR2 from the germline V gene are MRHNA and SNTAGT. The CDR3 sequence is 12 residues long. Trimming removed 7 bases at V and 2 bases at J, with 9 bases between. CDR3 in DNA: TGTGCCAGCACCAGTCCCCCCTACGAGCAGTACTTC. This codes for CASTSPPYEQYF.

CDR3 region: CASRTGGAGNTIYF. DNA for the CDR3: TGTGCCAGCAGGACAGGGGGCGCAGGAAACACCATATATTTT. The J gene is TRBJ1-3, the V gene TRBV27, with TRBD1 identical over 10 bases. With 6 bases clipped from V and 4 bases from J, the junction kept 3 bases outside the gene matches. This CDR3 has 14 amino acids. Germline-derived CDR1 and CDR2 are MNHEY and SMNVEV (reference sequence).

The J gene is TRBJ1-5, the V gene TRBV4-3; 7 bases align to TRBD1. The J segment lost 8 bases and the V segment lost 3 bases, leaving 19 bases of the junction unmatched. The CDR3 has 18 residues. Looked up from germline, CDR1 is LGHNA and CDR2 is YSLEER. CDR3 sequence: CASSHYLRGTATPEPQHF. CDR3 nucleotides: TGCGCCAGCAGCCACTATCTTCGTGGGACAGCGACTCCCGAGCCCCAGCATTTT.

This chain uses TRBV15 with TRBJ1-2, with 12 nucleotides matching TRBD1. CDR3 length: 15 residues. With 1 base clipped from V and 6 bases from J, the junction kept 3 bases outside the gene matches. CDR1 is LNHNV and CDR2 is YYDKDF in the germline V gene (reference sequence). Here the CDR3 reads CATSRGGQGAHGYTF. CDR3 nucleotide sequence: TGTGCCACCAGCAGAGGGGGACAGGGGGCTCATGGCTACACCTTC.

This clone came up once. The rearrangement uses TRBV19 and TRBJ2-1; maybe TRBD2 (10 bases). V lost 6 bases and J lost 7, with 34 bases in between. This CDR3 has 20 amino acids. The germline CDR1 and CDR2 sequences are LNHDA and SQIVND (reference sequence). The chain's CDR3 is CASSPEGQGVPGLAINEQFF. The CDR3 nucleotides read TGTGCCAGTAGCCCCGAGGGACAGGGCGTTCCGGGACTAGCGATAAATGAGCAGTTCTTC.

This chain uses TRBV12-5 with TRBJ2-7; tentatively, D is TRBD2 (6 bases). The CDR3 length is 15 residues. V was cut by 0 bases and J by 3 bases, with 12 bases left in between. Germline V gene sequence: CDR1 LGHNT, CDR2 FRNRAP. The CDR3 DNA is TGTGCTAGTGGTTTGGTACTTGGAGGGAACTACGAGCAGTACTTC. It specifies CASGLVLGGNYEQYF.

A few counts support this clone. J is TRBJ2-4 and V is TRBV7-9; D is perhaps TRBD1 (5 bases). The CDR3 is 17 residues long. Germline lookup yields CDR1 SEHNR and CDR2 FQNEAQ (reference sequence). V lost 5 bases to trimming and J lost 1 base, with 18 bases between them. The DNA for the CDR3 is TGTGCCAGCAGCGCCCTCCCCAGGGTTAATGCCAAAAACATTCAGTACTTC. Protein: CASSALPRVNAKNIQYF.

The chain joins TRBV11-3 to TRBJ1-2; D is undetermined. With 6 bases removed from V and 0 bases from J, the gap between germline ends came to 23 bases. CDR3 length: 18 amino acids. Per the germline V gene, CDR1 is SGHNT and CDR2 is YENEEA. This CDR3 reads CASRPAGTRWLANYGYTF. The DNA for the CDR3 is TGTGCCAGCAGGCCAGCGGGCACCCGTTGGTTAGCTAACTATGGCTACACCTTC.